Given below is one T cell receptor (beta chain) in context. No antigen is known for it. The data are from a study of cytomegalovirus exposure and HLA in healthy donors. Overall study results and limits: In a later analysis, TCR beta V- and J-gene trimming was associated with a missense DCLRE1C variant.

The PCR used 60 Vbeta and 13 Jbeta primers. Libraries were prepared by immunoSEQ multiplex PCR; TCRdb keeps only in-frame clonotypes and omits some of them. The sample includes 130,000 to 150,000 clones, roughly 80% seen only once; the top ten take 4.5% to 6.5%. Per the germline V gene, CDR1 is SGDLS and CDR2 is YYNGEE. V lost 0 bases to trimming and J lost 1 base, with 7 bases between them. CDR3 size: 15 residues. The chain employs TRBV9 and TRBJ2-2; D is possibly TRBD1 (5 bases). Sequencing input: PBMCs. The origin of this receptor is a male donor in good health and CMV-seronegative. The CDR3 bases are TGTGCCAGCAGCGTAGTAACAGGGAACACCGGGGAGCTGTTTTTT. Encoded protein: CASSVVTGNTGELFF.